These T cell receptor beta chains were read from a single sample in a study of OX40 agonist ivuxolimab in advanced cancers. Libraries were prepared by immunoSEQ multiplex PCR; TCRdb keeps only in-frame clonotypes and omits some of them. Seen here are roughly 25,000 clones, 73% observed once, and the top ten hold around 19%. Source: CD4+ or CD8+ T cells sorted from blood, taken in a trial of the OX40 agonist ivuxolimab. The receptors stem from an adult with an advanced solid tumor such as melanoma, head and neck, liver or kidney cancer. CDR3s include the opening cysteine and the closing phenylalanine or tryptophan.

J gene,V gene,CDR3 protein
TRBJ2-2,TRBV5-8,CASSNGGLFF
TRBJ2-2,TRBV6-5,CASSQLIHTGELFF
TRBJ2-5,TRBV5-4,CASSRSPETQYF
TRBJ2-7,TRBV28,CASSLSSTWRGSSYEQYF
TRBJ2-3,TRBV27,CASSPTSGITDTQYF
TRBJ2-1,TRBV7-9,CASSKDRGRKGSYNEQFF
TRBJ2-7,TRBV28,CASSFTSYEQYF
TRBJ1-4,TRBV15,CATSREAGLREKLFF
TRBJ2-7,TRBV29-1,CSVTRRKDYEQYF
TRBJ2-7,TRBV9,CASSPELSYEQYF
TRBJ1-3,TRBV19,CASTYSDAEVYF
TRBJ1-2,TRBV18,CASSASTTGANYGYTF
TRBJ2-7,TRBV6-5,CASSGAKTSEQYF
TRBJ1-3,TRBV6-5,CASSPLAGPGNTIYF
TRBJ2-3,TRBV15,CATSRGTTDTQYF
TRBJ2-2,TRBV7-6,CASSLGRNTGELFF
TRBJ2-1,TRBV7-8,CASSSSTGGGNEQFF
TRBJ2-5,TRBV29-1,CSVQPDSQETQYF
TRBJ2-7,TRBV30,CAFGGTSYEQYF
TRBJ1-1,TRBV6-5,CASSYSIGISGTEAFF
TRBJ2-7,TRBV7-2,CASSLVQGPYEQYF
TRBJ2-7,TRBV25-1,CASSESKAIDYEQYF
TRBJ2-3,TRBV28,CASSLGRGNLRSDTQYF
TRBJ2-7,TRBV6-6,CASSNGQGVSYEQYF
TRBJ1-1,TRBV9,CASSPSGARNTEAFF
TRBJ2-3,TRBV21-1,CASSKTGTSGTDTQYF
TRBJ2-3,TRBV6-5,CASSYRGLDTQYF
TRBJ1-5,TRBV9,CASSQVGERSNQPQHF
TRBJ1-5,TRBV10-1,CASIGVGNQPQHF
TRBJ2-5,TRBV7-8,CASSLERYGGTQYF
TRBJ1-1,TRBV20-1,CSAFGIAEAFF
TRBJ2-3,TRBV28,CASSFSGLVTDTQYF
TRBJ1-2,TRBV9,CASSLQGLEANYGYTF